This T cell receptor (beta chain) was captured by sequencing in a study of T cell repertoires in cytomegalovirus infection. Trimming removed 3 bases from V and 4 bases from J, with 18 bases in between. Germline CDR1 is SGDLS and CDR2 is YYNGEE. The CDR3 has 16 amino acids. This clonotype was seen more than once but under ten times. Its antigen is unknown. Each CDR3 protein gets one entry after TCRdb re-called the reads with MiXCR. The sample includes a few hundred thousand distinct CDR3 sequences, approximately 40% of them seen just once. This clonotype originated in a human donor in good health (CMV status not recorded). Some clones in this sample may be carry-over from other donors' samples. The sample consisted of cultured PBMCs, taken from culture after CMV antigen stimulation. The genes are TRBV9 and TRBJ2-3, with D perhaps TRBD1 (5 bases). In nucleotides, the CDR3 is TGTGCCAGCAGCGCCCTATCCTCTAGGGGCGCAGATACGCAGTATTTT. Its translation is CASSALSSRGADTQYF.